One sample yielded the 11 T cell receptor beta chains listed below, sequenced in a study of blood T cell repertoires in COVID-19. The data were produced by immunoSEQ multiplex PCR, yet TCRdb's version contains in-frame clones alone and is incomplete. The data contain about 350,000 clones, about nine tenths of them seen just once; the ten biggest clones take up over 3.5%. The sequenced sample consisted of peripheral blood. These receptors were collected from a woman aged 60 to 75 with COVID-19, enrolled during active disease.

The V call is TRBV27, the J call TRBJ2-7, with a possible D match to TRBD1 (6 bases). The CDR3 totals 11 residues. Trimming pared 6 bases from V and 3 bases from J, leaving 6 bases between. CDR1 is MNHEY and CDR2 is SMNVEV in the germline V gene (reference sequence). The CDR3 region is CASRQGYEQYF. The CDR3 coding sequence is TGTGCCAGCAGACAGGGCTACGAGCAGTACTTC.

The rearrangement links TRBV30 to TRBJ1-1; no definite D call. In germline, CDR1 is GTSNPN, CDR2 SVGIG (reference sequence). The germline V and J ends were trimmed by 6 bases and 7 bases, with 12 bases remaining between them. This CDR3 has 11 amino acids. In DNA, the CDR3 is TGTGCCTGCCCTGTTGCAGATGAAGCTTTCTTT. Residues: CACPVADEAFF. Supplemented by reference TRBV30 and TRBJ1-1, the full variable domain reads SQTIHQWPATLVQPVGSPLSLECTVEGTSNPNLYWYRQAAGRGLQLLFYSVGIGQISSEVPQNLSASRPQDRQFILSSKKLLLSDSGFYLCACPVADEAFFGQGTRLTVV.

V gene TRBV7-8 combines with J gene TRBJ1-5; TRBD1 matches 7 bases. Germline V gene data show CDR1 as SGHVS and CDR2 as FQNEAQ. The CDR3 is 13 residues long. V shed 8 bases, J shed 4 bases, and the junction held 5 bases outside the gene matches. In DNA, the CDR3 is TGTGCCAGCCGCGGGACAGCAAATCAGCCCCAGCATTTT. Its translation: CASRGTANQPQHF.

This sequence joins TRBV7-2 and TRBJ1-4; D possibly corresponds to TRBD1 (5 bases). The germline CDR1 and CDR2 sequences are SGHTA and FQGNSA. The germline V and J ends were trimmed by 3 bases and 0 bases, with 8 bases remaining between them. The CDR3 runs 15 residues. CDR3 amino acids: CASSLRQTTNEKLFF. CDR3 sequence (DNA): TGTGCCAGCAGCTTGAGACAGACAACTAATGAAAAACTGTTTTTT.

The rearrangement links TRBV25-1 to TRBJ2-1, with TRBD1 identical over 9 bases. The CDR3 spans 13 residues. The V and J ends lost 6 bases and 6 bases, in that order; junction bases with no gene match: 3. Germline lookup yields CDR1 MGHDK and CDR2 SYGVNS. The CDR3 sequence: CASRQGAANEQFF. For the CDR3, the DNA is TGTGCCAGCAGACAGGGGGCGGCCAATGAGCAGTTCTTC.

The chain uses TRBV5-1 and TRBJ1-2, with D perhaps TRBD1 (6 bases). CDR3 size: 14 residues. The V and J ends lost 1 base and 7 bases respectively, with 14 bases between them. Germline V gives CDR1 SGHRS, CDR2 YFSETQ. Here the CDR3 reads CASSLSGGESGYTF. CDR3 nucleotides: TGCGCCAGCAGCTTGTCTGGGGGCGAGAGTGGCTACACCTTC.

The chain is built from TRBV10-2 and TRBJ1-2; 12 bases are shared with TRBD1. CDR1 is WSHSY, CDR2 SAAADI, per germline. The V segment lost 4 bases and the J segment 6 bases; nucleotides outside the gene matches: 9. The CDR3 covers 16 residues. The chain's CDR3 is CASSAAPGQGANGYTF. The CDR3 region has the DNA TGCGCCAGCAGTGCCGCTCCGGGACAGGGGGCCAATGGCTACACCTTC.

The chain uses TRBV9 and TRBJ2-5, with a tentative D call TRBD2 (5 bases). Trimming stripped 3 bases from V and 5 bases from J, with 11 bases between. The V gene's germline CDR1 is SGDLS and CDR2 YYNGEE. This CDR3 has 13 amino acids. The CDR3 region is CASSGGKRETQYF. CDR3 DNA sequence: TGTGCCAGCAGCGGAGGGAAACGGGAGACCCAGTACTTC.

The genes are TRBV5-1 and TRBJ2-5; tentatively, D is TRBD2 (5 bases). The CDR3 has 15 amino acids. Germline loops: CDR1 SGHRS, CDR2 YFSETQ. Trimming removed 6 bases from V and 4 bases from J, with 19 bases in between. This CDR3 reads CASNLERVGRETQYF. The CDR3 DNA reads TGCGCCAGCAATCTTGAGAGGGTAGGGAGAGAGACCCAGTACTTC.

Here the CDR3 DNA reads TGTGCCAGCAAAATCAGACAGGGGGCGAGCAATCAGCCCCAGCATTTT. It translates to CASKIRQGASNQPQHF. The rearrangement links TRBV27 to TRBJ1-5; 10 positions agree with TRBD1. This CDR3 has 16 residues. V was pared by 7 bases and J by 1 base, with 7 bases of the junction left unmatched. Germline V gene sequence: CDR1 MNHEY, CDR2 SMNVEV (reference sequence).

With respect to this clone: One end of the junction varies from germline; a read error may be responsible. Other DNA sequences within the sample encode an identical CDR3. The chain uses TRBV5-1 and TRBJ1-1; no clear D gene. Looked up from germline, CDR1 is SGHRS and CDR2 is YFSETQ. The CDR3 has 14 amino acids. The DNA for the CDR3 is TGCGCCAGCAGCTCCACGGGGATGAACACTGAAGCCTTCTTT. The encoded protein is CASSSTGMNTEAFF. Full variable domain (remainder filled in from reference TRBV5-1 and TRBJ1-1): KAGVTQTPRYLIKTRGQQVTLSCSPISGHRSVSWYQQTPGQGLQFLFEYFSETQRNKGNFPGRFSGRQFSNSRSEMNVSTLELGDSALYLCASSSTGMNTEAFFGQGTRLTVV.